This record looks at one T cell receptor (beta chain) sequence and its context. This specimen comes from a study of blood T cell repertoires in COVID-19. Germline lookup yields CDR1 MNHNS and CDR2 SASEGT. V lost 1 base and J 4 bases, leaving 13 bases between the germline ends. The CDR3 has 16 amino acids. The protocol was immunoSEQ multiplex PCR, while the TCRdb copy is restricted to in-frame clones and leaves out a portion. The sample shows about 140,000 clones, around 80% of them seen only once. This sequence joins TRBV6-1 and TRBJ1-4; D gene ambiguous. The source material was peripheral blood. The sequence derives from a woman of 80 years or more with active or convalescent COVID-19. CDR3 bases: TGTGCCAGCAGTGAAGGGGGAGGGCGCGGTAATGAAAAACTGTTTTTT. Its protein product is CASSEGGGRGNEKLFF.